This T cell receptor beta chain derives from a study of blood T cell repertoires in COVID-19. Study details: Samples representing acute and convalescent COVID-19 were sourced from the United States, Italy and Spain.

CDR3 length: 12 residues. The V end was cut by 0 bases, the J end by 7 bases, with 4 bases between. CDR1 and CDR2 (germline): LNHNV, YYDKDF (reference sequence). Original handling: Counts of nucleated cells, estimated from reference gene primer amplification, were obtained. Data came from immunoSEQ multiplex PCR; TCRdb stores just in-frame clones and leaves some out. V, J and clone size were drawn from that table, and D and trimming were deduced from the DNA. The table includes roughly 280,000 clones, around 90% detected once. The chain combines TRBV15 with TRBJ2-1; D gene unclear. The TCR comes from a woman aged 45 to 65 who had recovered from COVID-19. Sequencing input: peripheral blood. Here the CDR3 DNA reads TGTGCCACCAGCAGAGATACTAATGAGCAGTTCTTC. Residues: CATSRDTNEQFF.